The clone carrying this TCR beta chain was seen a few times. No antigen is known for it. This table comes from immunoSEQ multiplex PCR, and its TCRdb copy is limited to in-frame clones, with some not included. The table shows approximately 62,000 clones, with 92% occurring only once. The germline V gene has CDR1 LNHDA and CDR2 SQIVND (reference sequence). CDR3 length: 17 amino acids. The J segment lost 0 bases and the V segment lost 3 bases, leaving 11 bases of the junction unmatched. This sample is part of a study of cytomegalovirus exposure and HLA in healthy donors. The study's findings and limits: Whilst most TCR sequences proved rare, a subset of public TCRs occurred across many donors. There were about 160 TCR beta chains listed as cytomegalovirus-associated.

This TCR was sampled from a woman under 30 in good health and CMV-seronegative. The gene calls are TRBV19 and TRBJ2-7; 7 positions match TRBD1. The sequencing sample was made of PBMCs. Here the CDR3 DNA reads TGTGCCAGTAGTATGTCCGGGACAGCCCATAGCTCCTACGAGCAGTACTTC. Protein: CASSMSGTAHSSYEQYF.